This T cell receptor (beta chain) was profiled in a study of T cells of healthy individuals. This CDR3 spans 15 amino acids. CDR1 is SGHRS, CDR2 YFSETQ, per germline. Trimming stripped 1 base from V and 1 base from J, with 9 bases between. This clonotype was observed many times. TCRdb reprocessed the 5' RACE reads with MiXCR, giving one entry per CDR3 protein. The sample lists around 40,000 distinct CDR3 sequences, 4.5% seen once, with less than 9.5% in the top ten. This sequence originates from a human donor in good health. The genes are TRBV5-1 and TRBJ1-5; D gene unclear. The CDR3 is CASSLSAGSNQPQHF. The CDR3 DNA follows: TGCGCCAGCAGCTTGTCGGCAGGAAGCAATCAGCCCCAGCATTTT. Variable domain in full (rest from reference TRBV5-1 and TRBJ1-5): KAGVTQTPRYLIKTRGQQVTLSCSPISGHRSVSWYQQTPGQGLQFLFEYFSETQRNKGNFPGRFSGRQFSNSRSEMNVSTLELGDSALYLCASSLSAGSNQPQHFGDGTRLSIL.